This T cell receptor (beta chain) is from a study of blood T cell repertoires in COVID-19. Study in general: There were acute and convalescent COVID-19 samples, and they came from the United States, Italy and Spain. Nucleic acid was either cDNA or gDNA, and it came from T cells, B-cell-depleted T cells, or PBMCs.

Profiled with immunoSEQ multiplex PCR; TCRdb holds only in-frame clones, not every one. The sample lists under 150,000 clones, around four fifths occurring once. This CDR3 comprises 14 residues. Per germline, CDR1 SQVTM and CDR2 ANQGSEA. Unmatched junction bases numbered 5, after V lost 7 bases and J lost 2 bases. The chain recombines TRBV29-1 with TRBJ2-6; the match to TRBD2 covers 7 bases. The receptor's source is a woman aged 40 to 50 with acute or convalescent COVID-19. Sequencing was carried out using peripheral blood. For the CDR3, the DNA is TGCAGCGCCTTCGGGGGGACTGGGGCCAACGTCCTGACTTTC. This gives the protein CSAFGGTGANVLTF.